This TCR beta chain came from a study of blood T cell repertoires in COVID-19 (dated by TCRdb to between 2020 and 2021). Regarding the complete study: Samples covering the acute and convalescent phases of COVID-19 were provided by collaborators in the United States, Italy and Spain. The prospective study material was composed of cDNA or gDNA derived from T cells, B-cell-depleted T cells, or PBMCs. Subjects who had been exposed to COVID-19, were actively infected with it, or had recovered from it provided the deeply sampled blood TCRbeta repertoires that made up the dataset. The repertoires were released in a freely available public database intended as a resource for research on the immune response to SARS-CoV-2. Samples came from the ongoing ImmuneRACE study (first 160 participants) plus 1,254 subjects from 6 global collaborators. Sample metadata almost always included a de-identified subject ID, COVID-19 status, age in years and sex. Where HLA class I and class II types were available, the types were taken from metadata supplied by the sample provider, not from assay-based typing.

At one collaborating source in Seattle, patients were enrolled during active infection and were followed longitudinally through the course of disease. The collaborating institutions used their own protocols to collect whole blood in K2EDTA tubes. For TCRbeta analysis, collaborators shipped samples in one of three forms: frozen whole blood, isolated PBMCs, or DNA extracted from either of those sample types. The paper as a whole reports these results and caveats: How much clinical and demographic metadata was included differed by source and by participant, and the metadata was provided uncurated.

The germline V end is reduced by 4 bases and the J end by 9 bases; junction bases left unmatched: 8. The CDR3 sequence holds 15 residues, the cysteine and phenylalanine included. The sequence is cut down to CDR3 DNA, 45 bases in frame from base 1. The germline V gene encodes CDR1 SGHRS and CDR2 YFSETQ. On this clone itself: Its antigen remains unidentified. The record has no base qualities; no much larger clone is one base away.

TCRbeta CDR3 regions were amplified from genomic DNA by means of the immunoSEQ Assay, a bias-controlled multiplex PCR. Concerning the study's data processing: Nucleated cell counts per sample were estimated from amplification of reference gene primers within the assay. Sequence reads were collapsed and filtered to measure the absolute abundance of every unique TCRbeta CDR3 rearrangement. For each sample, productive Simpson clonality was calculated by taking the square root of Simpson's diversity index across productive rearrangements. Not all clones reach the TCRdb copy of this immuneACCESS table, which keeps in-frame sequences only. Checked studies attribute under half of the gap to unresolved V genes and leave the rest unexplained. V and J calls plus clone size are reproduced from that table; the DNA served to infer D and trimming. In this sample the table shows around 160,000 clones, around 87% of which occur a single time. The ten largest account for 10% to 13% of the sample.

The sequencing sample was made of peripheral blood. The receptor was derived from a woman between 65 and 79 years old with COVID-19, enrolled during active disease. Recombination joined TRBV5-1 with TRBJ1-6; TRBD1 aligns with 9 central bases. In nucleotide form, the sequence is TGCGCCAGCAGCCCGGGACAGGGAGAGGCTTCACCCCTCCACTTT. The resulting protein is CASSPGQGEASPLHF.